The source of this T cell receptor (beta chain) is a study of shared clonotypes between healthy human individuals. General study points: In a few donors, around 5% of naive CD4 clonotypes appeared in common. Large depth notwithstanding, sorted-subset sequencing proved incomplete by rarefaction. Naive subsets usually exceeded memory subsets in estimated richness.

This clone was seen repeatedly, ten times or more. Its antigen is currently unknown. The same CDR3 arises from other DNA sequences in this sample as well. Profiled with immunoSEQ multiplex PCR; TCRdb holds only in-frame clones, not every one. Here the sample spans about 1.1 million clones, about four fifths being singletons. Nashville, Tennessee was home to all donors, each a Caucasian adult. Germline V lookup: CDR1 MDHEN, CDR2 SYDVKM. The CDR3 extends over 16 amino acids. V gave up 6 bases and J gave up 7 bases; unmatched junction bases: 16. Material: memory CD4+ T cells from PBMCs. This sample's subset: CD45RA-negative fraction. This chain uses TRBV28 with TRBJ2-7; TRBD1 aligns across 9 bases. The receptor was isolated from a man younger than 35 in good health. Some clones in this sample may be carry-over from other donors' samples. This CDR3 reads CASSPPRGQGSGEQYF. Written as DNA, the CDR3 is TGTGCCAGCAGCCCCCCTAGGGGACAGGGCTCAGGGGAGCAGTACTTC.